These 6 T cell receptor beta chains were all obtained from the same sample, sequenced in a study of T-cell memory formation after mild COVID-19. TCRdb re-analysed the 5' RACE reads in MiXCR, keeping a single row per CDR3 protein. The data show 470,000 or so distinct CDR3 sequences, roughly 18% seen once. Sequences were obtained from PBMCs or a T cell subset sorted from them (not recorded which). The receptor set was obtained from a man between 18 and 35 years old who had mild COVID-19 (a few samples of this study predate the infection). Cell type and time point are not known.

As DNA, the CDR3 is TGTGCCAGCAGTGATCGCAGCGAATGGACTGAAGCTTTCTTT. It is translated as CASSDRSEWTEAFF. The chain is built from TRBV25-1 and TRBJ1-1; D gene unclear. V was cut by 3 bases and J by 5 bases, with 13 bases left in between. The germline V gene encodes CDR1 MGHDK and CDR2 SYGVNS. The CDR3 has 14 amino acids.

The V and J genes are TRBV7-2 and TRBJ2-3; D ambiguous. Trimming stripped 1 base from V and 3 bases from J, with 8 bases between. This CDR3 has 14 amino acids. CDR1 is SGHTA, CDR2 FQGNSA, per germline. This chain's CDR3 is CASSLGFWTDTQYF. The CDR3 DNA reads TGTGCCAGCAGCTTAGGGTTTTGGACAGATACGCAGTATTTT. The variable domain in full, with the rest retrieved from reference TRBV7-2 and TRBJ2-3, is GAGVSQSPSNKVTEKGKDVELRCDPISGHTALYWYRQSLGQGLEFLIYFQGNSAPDKSGLPSDRFSAERTGGSVSTLTIQRTQQEDSAVYLCASSLGFWTDTQYFGPGTRLTVL.

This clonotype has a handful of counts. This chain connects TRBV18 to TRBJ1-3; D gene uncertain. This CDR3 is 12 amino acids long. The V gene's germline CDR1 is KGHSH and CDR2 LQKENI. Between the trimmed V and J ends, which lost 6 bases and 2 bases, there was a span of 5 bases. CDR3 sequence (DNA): TGTGCCAGCTCCCGGACTGGAAACACCATATATTTT. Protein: CASSRTGNTIYF.

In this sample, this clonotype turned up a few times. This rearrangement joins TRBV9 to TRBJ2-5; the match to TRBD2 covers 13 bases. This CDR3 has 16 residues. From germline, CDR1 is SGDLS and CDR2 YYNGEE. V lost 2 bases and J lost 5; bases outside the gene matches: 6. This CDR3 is CASSVPTSGGKETQYF. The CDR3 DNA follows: TGTGCCAGCAGCGTCCCGACTAGCGGGGGGAAGGAGACCCAGTACTTC.

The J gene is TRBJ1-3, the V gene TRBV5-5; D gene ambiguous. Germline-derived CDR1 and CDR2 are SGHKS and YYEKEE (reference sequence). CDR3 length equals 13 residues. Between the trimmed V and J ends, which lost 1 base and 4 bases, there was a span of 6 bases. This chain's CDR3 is CASSLYNGNTIYF. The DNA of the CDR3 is TGTGCCAGCAGCTTGTATAACGGAAACACCATATATTTT.

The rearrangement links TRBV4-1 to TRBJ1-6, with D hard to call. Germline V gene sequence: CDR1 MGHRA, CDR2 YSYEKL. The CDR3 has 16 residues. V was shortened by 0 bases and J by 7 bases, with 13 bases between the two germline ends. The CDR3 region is CASSQDRLRRNSPLHF. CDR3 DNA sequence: TGCGCCAGCAGCCAAGATAGGCTAAGGAGGAATTCACCCCTCCACTTT.